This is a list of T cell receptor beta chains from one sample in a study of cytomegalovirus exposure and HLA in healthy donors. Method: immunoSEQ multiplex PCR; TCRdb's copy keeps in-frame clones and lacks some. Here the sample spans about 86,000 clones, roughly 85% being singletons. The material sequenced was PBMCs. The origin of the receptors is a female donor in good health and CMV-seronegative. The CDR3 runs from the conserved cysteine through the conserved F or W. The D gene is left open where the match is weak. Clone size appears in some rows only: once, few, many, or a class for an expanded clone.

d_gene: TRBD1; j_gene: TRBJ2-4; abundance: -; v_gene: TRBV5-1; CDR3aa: CASSSQTGVANIQYF; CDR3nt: TGCGCCAGCAGCTCCCAGACAGGGGTGGCAAACATTCAGTACTTC
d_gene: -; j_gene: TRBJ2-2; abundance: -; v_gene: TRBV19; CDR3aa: CASSILRETGELFF; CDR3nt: TGTGCCAGTAGTATACTCAGGGAAACCGGGGAGCTGTTTTTT
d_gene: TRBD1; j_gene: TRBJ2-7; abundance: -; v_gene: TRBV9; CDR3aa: CASSAGTAGTYEQYF; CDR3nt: TGTGCCAGCAGCGCCGGGACAGCTGGGACCTACGAGCAGTACTTC
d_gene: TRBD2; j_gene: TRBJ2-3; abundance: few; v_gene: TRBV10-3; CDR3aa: CVISVIAGATSTDTQYF; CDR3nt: TGTGTCATCAGTGTTATAGCGGGGGCTACTAGCACAGATACGCAGTATTTT
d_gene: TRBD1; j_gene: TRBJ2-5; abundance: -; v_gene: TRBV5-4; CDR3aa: CASSFSSSSIGTGGEETQYF; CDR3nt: TGTGCCAGCAGCTTCTCGTCTTCTTCTATAGGGACAGGGGGCGAGGAGACCCAGTACTTC
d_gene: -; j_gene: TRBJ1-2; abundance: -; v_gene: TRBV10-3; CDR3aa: CAISEVSRNYGYTF; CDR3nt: TGTGCCATCAGTGAGGTCAGTCGAAACTATGGCTACACCTTC
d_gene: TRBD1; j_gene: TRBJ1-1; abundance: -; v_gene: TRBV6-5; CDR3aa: CASSLNRGQAFF; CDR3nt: TGTGCCAGCAGCCTTAACAGGGGGCAAGCTTTCTTT
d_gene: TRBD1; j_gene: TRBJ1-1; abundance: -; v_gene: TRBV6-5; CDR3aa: CASSYLGQGGPEAFF; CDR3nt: TGTGCCAGCAGTTACCTGGGACAGGGTGGGCCTGAAGCTTTCTTT
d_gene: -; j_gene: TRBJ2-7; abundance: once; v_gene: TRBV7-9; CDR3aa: CASSLALAEGYEQYF; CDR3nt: TGTGCCAGCAGCTTAGCCCTCGCCGAGGGATACGAGCAGTACTTC
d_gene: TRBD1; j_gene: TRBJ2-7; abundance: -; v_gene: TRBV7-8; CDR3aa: CASSPRDRGSYEQYF; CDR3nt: TGTGCCAGCAGCCCCCGGGACAGGGGGTCCTACGAGCAGTACTTC
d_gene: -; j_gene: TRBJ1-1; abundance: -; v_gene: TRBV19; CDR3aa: CASRAGGERAFF; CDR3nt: TGTGCCAGTAGGGCCGGCGGAGAGAGAGCTTTCTTT
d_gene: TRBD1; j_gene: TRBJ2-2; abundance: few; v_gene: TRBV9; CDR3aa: CASSVGQGTNTGELFF; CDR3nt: TGTGCCAGCAGCGTGGGACAGGGCACGAACACCGGGGAGCTGTTTTTT
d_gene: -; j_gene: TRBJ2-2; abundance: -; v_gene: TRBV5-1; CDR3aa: CASSFQGTGELFF; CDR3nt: TGCGCCAGCAGCTTTCAGGGGACCGGGGAGCTGTTTTTT
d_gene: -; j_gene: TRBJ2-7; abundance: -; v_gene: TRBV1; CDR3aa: CTSSQDGLAGNTTYEQYF; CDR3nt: TGCACCAGCAGCCAAGATGGGCTAGCGGGGAATACAACCTACGAGCAGTACTTC
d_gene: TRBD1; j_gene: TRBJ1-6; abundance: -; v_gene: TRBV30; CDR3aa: CAWNRGTGTGVLSSYNSPLHF; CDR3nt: TGTGCCTGGAATCGGGGGACCGGGACAGGGGTTCTGAGCTCCTATAATTCACCCCTCCACTTT
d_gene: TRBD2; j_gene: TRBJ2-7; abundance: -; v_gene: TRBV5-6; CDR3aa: CASSLRLADYEQYF; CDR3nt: TGTGCCAGCAGCCTGCGGCTAGCGGACTACGAGCAGTACTTC
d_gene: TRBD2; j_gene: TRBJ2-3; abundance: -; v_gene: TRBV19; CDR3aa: CASSHRTSGGAADTQYF; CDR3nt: TGTGCCAGTAGTCATCGGACTAGCGGGGGGGCCGCAGATACGCAGTATTTT
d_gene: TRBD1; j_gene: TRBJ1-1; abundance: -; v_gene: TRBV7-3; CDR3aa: CASSGWDRATEAFF; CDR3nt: TGTGCCAGCAGCGGCTGGGACAGGGCCACTGAAGCTTTCTTT
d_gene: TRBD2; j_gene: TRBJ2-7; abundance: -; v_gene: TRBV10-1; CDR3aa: CASSEGVAGAYEQYF; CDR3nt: TGCGCCAGCAGTGAGGGCGTAGCGGGGGCCTACGAGCAGTACTTC
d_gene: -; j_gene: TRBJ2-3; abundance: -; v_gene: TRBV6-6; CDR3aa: CASSSRGRPDTQYF; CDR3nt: TGTGCCAGCAGTTCTCGGGGGAGGCCAGATACGCAGTATTTT
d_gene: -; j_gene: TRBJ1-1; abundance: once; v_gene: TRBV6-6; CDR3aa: CASTSTGTLNTEAFF; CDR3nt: TGTGCCAGCACCTCAACCGGGACACTGAACACTGAAGCTTTCTTT
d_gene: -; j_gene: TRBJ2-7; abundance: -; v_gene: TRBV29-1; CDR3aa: CSVDTPPGYEQYF; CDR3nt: TGCAGCGTTGATACACCACCGGGGTACGAGCAGTACTTC
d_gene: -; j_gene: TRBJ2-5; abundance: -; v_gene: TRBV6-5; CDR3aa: CASSYSGAVETQYF; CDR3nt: TGTGCCAGCAGTTACTCAGGGGCTGTAGAGACCCAGTACTTC
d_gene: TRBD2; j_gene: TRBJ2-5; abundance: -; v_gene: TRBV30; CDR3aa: CAWSVLAGDQETQYF; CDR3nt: TGTGCCTGGAGTGTATTAGCGGGGGACCAAGAGACCCAGTACTTC
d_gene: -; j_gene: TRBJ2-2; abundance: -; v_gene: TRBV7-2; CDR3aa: CASSFEPNTGELFF; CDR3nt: TGTGCCAGCAGCTTTGAGCCGAACACCGGGGAGCTGTTTTTT
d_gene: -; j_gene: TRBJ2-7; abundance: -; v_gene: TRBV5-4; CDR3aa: CASSSGVRYEQYF; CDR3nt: TGTGCCAGCAGCTCGGGGGTACGCTACGAGCAGTACTTC
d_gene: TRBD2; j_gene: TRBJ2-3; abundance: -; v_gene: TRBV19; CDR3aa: CASTSLAGDTDTQYF; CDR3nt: TGTGCCAGTACCTCACTAGCGGGAGATACAGATACGCAGTATTTT
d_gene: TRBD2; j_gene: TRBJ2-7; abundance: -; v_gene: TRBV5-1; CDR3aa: CASSFRLAGGAYEQYF; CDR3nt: TGCGCCAGCAGTTTTAGACTAGCGGGAGGGGCCTACGAGCAGTACTTC
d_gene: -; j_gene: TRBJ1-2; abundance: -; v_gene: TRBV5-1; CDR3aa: CASSQSQQGGYGYTF; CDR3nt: TGCGCCAGCAGTCAATCCCAACAGGGTGGGTATGGCTACACCTTC
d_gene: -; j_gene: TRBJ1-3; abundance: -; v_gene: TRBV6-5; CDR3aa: CASSYGVGAGNTIYF; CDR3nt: TGTGCCAGCAGTTATGGGGTAGGGGCTGGAAACACCATATATTTT
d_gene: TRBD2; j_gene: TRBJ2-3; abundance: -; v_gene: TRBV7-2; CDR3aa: CASSLLAGYTDTQYF; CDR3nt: TGTGCCAGCAGCTTACTAGCGGGGTACACAGATACGCAGTATTTT
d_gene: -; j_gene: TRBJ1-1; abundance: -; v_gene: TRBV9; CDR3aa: CASEGENTEAFF; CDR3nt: TGTGCCAGCGAAGGGGAGAACACTGAAGCTTTCTTT
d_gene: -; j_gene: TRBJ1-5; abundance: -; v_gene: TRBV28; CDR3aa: CASSSGAEGNQPQHF; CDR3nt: TGTGCCAGCAGTTCAGGGGCTGAGGGCAATCAGCCCCAGCATTTT
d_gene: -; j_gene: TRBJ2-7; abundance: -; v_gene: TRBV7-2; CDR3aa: CASSLRGGTAYEQYF; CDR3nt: TGTGCCAGCAGCCTCCGGGGGGGGACAGCCTACGAGCAGTACTTC
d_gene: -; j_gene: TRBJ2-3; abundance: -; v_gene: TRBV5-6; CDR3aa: CASSFGGVGTDTQYF; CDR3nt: TGTGCCAGCAGCTTCGGCGGGGTGGGCACAGATACGCAGTATTTT
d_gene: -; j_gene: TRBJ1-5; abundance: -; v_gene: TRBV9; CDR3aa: CASSAITGYSNQPQHF; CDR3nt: TGTGCCAGCAGCGCAATTACAGGGTATAGCAATCAGCCCCAGCATTTT
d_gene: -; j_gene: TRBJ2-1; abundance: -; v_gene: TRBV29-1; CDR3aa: CSDGTPYNEQFF; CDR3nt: TGCAGCGACGGGACTCCCTACAATGAGCAGTTCTTC
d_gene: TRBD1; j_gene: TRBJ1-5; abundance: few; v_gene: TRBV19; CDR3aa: CASRDRGGNQPQHF; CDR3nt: TGTGCCAGTCGAGACAGGGGTGGCAATCAGCCCCAGCATTTT
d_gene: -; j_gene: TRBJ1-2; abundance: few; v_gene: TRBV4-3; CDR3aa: CASSQDEGYYYGYTF; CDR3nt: TGCGCCAGCAGCCAAGATGAGGGTTACTACTATGGCTACACCTTC
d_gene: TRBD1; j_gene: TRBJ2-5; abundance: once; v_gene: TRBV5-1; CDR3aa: CASSQLTGGGETQYF; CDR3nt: TGCGCCAGCAGCCAGTTGACAGGGGGAGGAGAGACCCAGTACTTC
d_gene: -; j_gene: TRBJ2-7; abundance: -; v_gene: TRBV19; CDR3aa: CASSIRGSRREQYF; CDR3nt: TGTGCCAGTAGTATAAGGGGGTCTAGGCGCGAGCAGTACTTC
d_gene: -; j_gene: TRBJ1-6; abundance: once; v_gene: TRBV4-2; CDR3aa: CASSQGFHTNSPLHF; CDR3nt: TGTGCCAGCAGCCAAGGATTCCACACGAATTCACCCCTCCACTTT